The TCR beta chain described here comes from a study of blood T cell repertoires in COVID-19. Study at large: Whether acute or convalescent, the COVID-19 samples came from the United States, Italy and Spain. Sources were T cells, B-cell-depleted T cells, or PBMCs; the material itself was cDNA or gDNA.

Authors' methods: Amplification of reference gene primers was used by the study to estimate nucleated cell counts. Profiled with immunoSEQ multiplex PCR; TCRdb holds only in-frame clones, not every one. The V and J calls and the clone size are those of that table, but D and trimming were determined from the DNA. The table shows some 200,000 clones, with 75% to 80% occurring only once. Looked up from germline, CDR1 is GTSNPN and CDR2 is SVGIG (reference sequence). With V trimmed by 3 bases and J by 7 bases, 11 bases remained unmatched. This CDR3 is built from 14 residues. The TCR comes from a woman in her 70s with acute or convalescent COVID-19. This chain links TRBV30 with TRBJ2-7; TRBD1 agrees at 8 bases. The sequenced material came from peripheral blood. Written as DNA, the CDR3 is TGTGCCTGGAGCTACCTTCGGACAGGGAAAGAGCAGTACTTC. Its protein product is CAWSYLRTGKEQYF.